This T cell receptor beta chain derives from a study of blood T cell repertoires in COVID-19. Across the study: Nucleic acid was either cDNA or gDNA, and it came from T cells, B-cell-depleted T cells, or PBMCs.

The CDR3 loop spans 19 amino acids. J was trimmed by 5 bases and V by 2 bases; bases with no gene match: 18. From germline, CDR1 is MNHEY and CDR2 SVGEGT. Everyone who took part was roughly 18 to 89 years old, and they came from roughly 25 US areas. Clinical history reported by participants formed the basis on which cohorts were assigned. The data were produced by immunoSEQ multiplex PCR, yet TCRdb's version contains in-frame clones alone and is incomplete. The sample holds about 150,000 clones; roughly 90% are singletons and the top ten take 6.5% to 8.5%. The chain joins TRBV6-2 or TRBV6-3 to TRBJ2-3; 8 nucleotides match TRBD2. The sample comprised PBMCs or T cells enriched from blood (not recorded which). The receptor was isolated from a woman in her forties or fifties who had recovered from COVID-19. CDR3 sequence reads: CASSYVRRGAEGGRDTQYF. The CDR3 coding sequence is TGTGCCAGCAGTTACGTCCGGCGGGGGGCCGAGGGTGGGAGAGATACGCAGTATTTT.